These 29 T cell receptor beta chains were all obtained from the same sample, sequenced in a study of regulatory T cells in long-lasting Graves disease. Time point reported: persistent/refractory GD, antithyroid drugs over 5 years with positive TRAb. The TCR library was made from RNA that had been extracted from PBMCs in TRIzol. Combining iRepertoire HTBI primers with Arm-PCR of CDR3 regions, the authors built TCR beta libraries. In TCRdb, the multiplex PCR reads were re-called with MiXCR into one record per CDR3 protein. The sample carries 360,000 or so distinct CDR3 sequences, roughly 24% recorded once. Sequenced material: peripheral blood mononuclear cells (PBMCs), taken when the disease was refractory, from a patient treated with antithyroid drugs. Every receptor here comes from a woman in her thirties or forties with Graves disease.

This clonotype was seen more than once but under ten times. The CDR3: CSARITSGPGGQFF. The DNA for the CDR3 is TGCAGTGCTAGGATAACTAGCGGGCCCGGTGGACAGTTCTTC. J is TRBJ2-1 and V is TRBV20-1; 9 positions agree with TRBD2. The length of the CDR3 is 14 residues. Germline CDR1 is DFQATT and CDR2 is SNEGSKA (reference sequence). V shed 3 bases and J 13 bases; nucleotides not matched to a gene: 13.

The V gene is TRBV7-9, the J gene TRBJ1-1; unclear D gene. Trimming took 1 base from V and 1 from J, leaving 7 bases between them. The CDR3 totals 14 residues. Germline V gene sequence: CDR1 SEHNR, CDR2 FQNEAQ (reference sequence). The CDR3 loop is CASSLERQNTEAFF. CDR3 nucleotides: TGTGCCAGCAGCTTAGAGCGACAGAACACTGAAGCTTTCTTT. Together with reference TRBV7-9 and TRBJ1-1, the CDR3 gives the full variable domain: DTGVSQNPRHKITKRGQNVTFRCDPISEHNRLYWYRQTLGQGPEFLTYFQNEAQLEKSRLLSDRFSAERPKGSFSTLEIQRTEQGDSAMYLCASSLERQNTEAFFGQGTRLTVV.

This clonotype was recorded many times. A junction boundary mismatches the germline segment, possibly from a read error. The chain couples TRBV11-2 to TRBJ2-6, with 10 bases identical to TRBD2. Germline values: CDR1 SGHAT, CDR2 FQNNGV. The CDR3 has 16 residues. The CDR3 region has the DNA TGTGCCAGCAGCCCAAGCGGGAGGGCTGGGGCCAACGTCTTGACTTTC. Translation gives CASSPSGRAGANVLTF.

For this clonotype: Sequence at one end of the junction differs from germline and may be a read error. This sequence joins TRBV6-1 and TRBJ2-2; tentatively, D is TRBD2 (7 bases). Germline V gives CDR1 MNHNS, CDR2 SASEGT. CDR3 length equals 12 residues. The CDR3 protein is CASSPRGGGLFF. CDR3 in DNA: TGTGCCAGCAGCCCCAGGGGAGGGGGGCTGTTTTTT.

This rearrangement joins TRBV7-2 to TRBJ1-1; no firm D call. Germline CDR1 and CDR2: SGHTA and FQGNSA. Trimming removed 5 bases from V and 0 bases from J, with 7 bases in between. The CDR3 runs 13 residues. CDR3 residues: CASSKDMNTEAFF. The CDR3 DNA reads TGTGCCAGCAGCAAAGACATGAACACTGAAGCTTTCTTT. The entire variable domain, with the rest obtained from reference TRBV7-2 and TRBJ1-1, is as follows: GAGVSQSPSNKVTEKGKDVELRCDPISGHTALYWYRQSLGQGLEFLIYFQGNSAPDKSGLPSDRFSAERTGGSVSTLTIQRTQQEDSAVYLCASSKDMNTEAFFGQGTRLTVV.

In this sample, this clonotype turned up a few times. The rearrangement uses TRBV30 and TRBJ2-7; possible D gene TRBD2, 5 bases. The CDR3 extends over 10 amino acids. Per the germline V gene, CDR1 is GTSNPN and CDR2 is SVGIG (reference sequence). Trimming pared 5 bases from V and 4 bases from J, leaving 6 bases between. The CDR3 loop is CAWGLYEQYF. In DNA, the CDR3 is TGTGCCTGGGGACTGTACGAGCAGTACTTC. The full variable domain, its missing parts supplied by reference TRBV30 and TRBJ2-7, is SQTIHQWPATLVQPVGSPLSLECTVEGTSNPNLYWYRQAAGRGLQLLFYSVGIGQISSEVPQNLSASRPQDRQFILSSKKLLLSDSGFYLCAWGLYEQYFGPGTRLTVT.

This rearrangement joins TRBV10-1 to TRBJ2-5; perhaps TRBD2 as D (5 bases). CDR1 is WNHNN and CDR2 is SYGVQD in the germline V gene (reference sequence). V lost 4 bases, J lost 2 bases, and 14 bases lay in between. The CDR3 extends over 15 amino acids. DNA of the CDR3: TGCGCCAGCAGTGGACCCGGGATTGGGCAAGAGACCCAGTACTTC. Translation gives CASSGPGIGQETQYF.

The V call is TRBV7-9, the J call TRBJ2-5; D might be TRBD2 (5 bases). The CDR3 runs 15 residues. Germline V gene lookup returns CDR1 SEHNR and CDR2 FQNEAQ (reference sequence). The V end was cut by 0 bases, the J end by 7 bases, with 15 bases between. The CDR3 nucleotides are TGTGCCAGCAGCTTAGCGGTAATTAGCGACGGGACCCAGTACTTC. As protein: CASSLAVISDGTQYF.

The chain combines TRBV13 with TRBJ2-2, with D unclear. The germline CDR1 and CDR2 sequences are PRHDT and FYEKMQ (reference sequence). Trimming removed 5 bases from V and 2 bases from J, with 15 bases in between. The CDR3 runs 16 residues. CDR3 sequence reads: CASSAAPGRNTGELFF. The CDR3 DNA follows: TGTGCCAGCAGCGCGGCGCCGGGCCGAAACACCGGGGAGCTGTTTTTT.

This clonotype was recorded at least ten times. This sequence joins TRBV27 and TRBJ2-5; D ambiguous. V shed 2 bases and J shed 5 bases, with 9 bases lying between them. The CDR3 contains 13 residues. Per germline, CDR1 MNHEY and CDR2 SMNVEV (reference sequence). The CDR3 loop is CASSLSKAETQYF. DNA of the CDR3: TGTGCCAGCAGTTTAAGTAAAGCGGAGACCCAGTACTTC.

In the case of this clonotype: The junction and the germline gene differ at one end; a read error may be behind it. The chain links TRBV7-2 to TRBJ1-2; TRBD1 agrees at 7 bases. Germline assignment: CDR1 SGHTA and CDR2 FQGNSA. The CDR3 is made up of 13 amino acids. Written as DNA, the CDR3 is TGCGCCAGCAGCACCGGGACAGTCTATGGCTACACCTTC. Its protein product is CASSTGTVYGYTF.

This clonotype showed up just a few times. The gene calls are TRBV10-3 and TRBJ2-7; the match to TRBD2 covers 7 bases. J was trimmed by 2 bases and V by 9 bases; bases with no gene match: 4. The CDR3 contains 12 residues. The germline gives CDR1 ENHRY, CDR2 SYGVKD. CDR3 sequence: CAMGGLAYEQYF. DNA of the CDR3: TGTGCCATGGGAGGACTAGCCTACGAGCAGTACTTC.

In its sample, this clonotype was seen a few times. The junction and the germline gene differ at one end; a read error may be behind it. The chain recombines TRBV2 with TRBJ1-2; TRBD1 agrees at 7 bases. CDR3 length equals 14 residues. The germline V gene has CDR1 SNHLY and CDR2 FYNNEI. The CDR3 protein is CASSRDSFSYDYTF. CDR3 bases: TGTGCCAGCAGCCGGGACAGTTTTTCCTATGACTACACCTTC.

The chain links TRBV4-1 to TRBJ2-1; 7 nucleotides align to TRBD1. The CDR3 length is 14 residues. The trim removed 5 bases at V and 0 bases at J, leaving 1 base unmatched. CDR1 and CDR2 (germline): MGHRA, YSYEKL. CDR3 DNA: TGCGCCAGCAGCGGGACAGCCTCCTACAATGAGCAGTTCTTC. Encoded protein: CASSGTASYNEQFF.

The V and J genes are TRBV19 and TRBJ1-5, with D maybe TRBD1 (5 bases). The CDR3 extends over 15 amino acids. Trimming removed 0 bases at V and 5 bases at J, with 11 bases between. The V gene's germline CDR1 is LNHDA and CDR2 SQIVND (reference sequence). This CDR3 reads CASSIDGAPHQPQHF. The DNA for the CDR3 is TGTGCCAGTAGTATAGATGGGGCCCCACATCAGCCCCAGCATTTT.

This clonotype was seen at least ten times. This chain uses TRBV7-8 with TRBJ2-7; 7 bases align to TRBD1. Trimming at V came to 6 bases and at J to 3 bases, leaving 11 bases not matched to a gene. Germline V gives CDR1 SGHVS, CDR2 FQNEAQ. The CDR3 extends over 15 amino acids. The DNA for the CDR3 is TGTGCCAGCAGGAACAGGGGCGCTGGGATCTACGAGCAGTACTTC. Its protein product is CASRNRGAGIYEQYF.

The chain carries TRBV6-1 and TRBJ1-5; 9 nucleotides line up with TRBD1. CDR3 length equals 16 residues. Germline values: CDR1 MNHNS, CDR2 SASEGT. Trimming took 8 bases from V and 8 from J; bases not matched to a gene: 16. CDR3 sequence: CASRDRDLSKLKPQHF. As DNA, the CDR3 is TGTGCCAGCCGGGACAGGGACCTCTCTAAGTTGAAGCCCCAGCATTTT.

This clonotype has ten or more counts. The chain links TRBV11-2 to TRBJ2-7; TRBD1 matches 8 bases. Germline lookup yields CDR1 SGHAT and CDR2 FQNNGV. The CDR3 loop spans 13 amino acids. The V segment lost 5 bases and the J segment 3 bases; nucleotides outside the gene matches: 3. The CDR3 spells CASSRTGFYEQYF. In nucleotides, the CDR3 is TGTGCCAGCAGCAGGACAGGGTTCTACGAGCAGTACTTC.

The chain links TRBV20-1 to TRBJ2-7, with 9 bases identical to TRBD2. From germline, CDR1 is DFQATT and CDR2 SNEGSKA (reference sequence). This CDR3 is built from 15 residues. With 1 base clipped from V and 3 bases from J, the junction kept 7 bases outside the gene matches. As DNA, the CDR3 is TGCAGTGCTAGAGGTGCGGGACTAGCAAACTACGAGCAGTACTTC. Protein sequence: CSARGAGLANYEQYF.

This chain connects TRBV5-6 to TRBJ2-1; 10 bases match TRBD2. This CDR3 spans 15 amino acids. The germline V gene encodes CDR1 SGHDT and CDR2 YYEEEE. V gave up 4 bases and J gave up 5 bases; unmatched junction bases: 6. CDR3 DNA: TGTGCCAGCAGCCCGTGGACTAGCGGAGACAATGAGCAGTTCTTC. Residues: CASSPWTSGDNEQFF.

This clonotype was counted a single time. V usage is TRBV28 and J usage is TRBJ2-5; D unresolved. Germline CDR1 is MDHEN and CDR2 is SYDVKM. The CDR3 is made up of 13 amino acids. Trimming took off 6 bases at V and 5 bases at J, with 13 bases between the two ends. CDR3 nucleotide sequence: TGTGCCAGCAGCTCGGAACCCCCGGAGACCCAGTACTTC. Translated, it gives CASSSEPPETQYF.

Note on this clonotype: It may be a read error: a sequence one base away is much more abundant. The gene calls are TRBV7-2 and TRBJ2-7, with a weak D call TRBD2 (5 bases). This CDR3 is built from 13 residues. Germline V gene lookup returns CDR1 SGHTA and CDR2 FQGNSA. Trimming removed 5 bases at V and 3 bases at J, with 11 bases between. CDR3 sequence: CASSQGLLYEQYF. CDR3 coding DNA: TGTGCCAGCAGCCAAGGACTCCTCTACGAGCAGTACTTC.

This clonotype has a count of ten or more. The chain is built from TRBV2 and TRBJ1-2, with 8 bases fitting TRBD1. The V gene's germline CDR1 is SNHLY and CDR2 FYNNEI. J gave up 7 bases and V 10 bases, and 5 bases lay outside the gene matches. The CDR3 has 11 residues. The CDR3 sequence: CATGQGAGYTF. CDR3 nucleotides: TGTGCCACCGGACAGGGTGCTGGCTACACCTTC.

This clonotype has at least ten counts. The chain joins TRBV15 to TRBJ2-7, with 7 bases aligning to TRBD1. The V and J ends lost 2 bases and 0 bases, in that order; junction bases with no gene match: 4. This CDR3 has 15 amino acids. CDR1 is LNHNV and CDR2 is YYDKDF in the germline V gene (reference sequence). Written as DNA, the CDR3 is TGTGCCACCAGCAGACCCAGGGGGAGCTCCTACGAGCAGTACTTC. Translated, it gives CATSRPRGSSYEQYF.

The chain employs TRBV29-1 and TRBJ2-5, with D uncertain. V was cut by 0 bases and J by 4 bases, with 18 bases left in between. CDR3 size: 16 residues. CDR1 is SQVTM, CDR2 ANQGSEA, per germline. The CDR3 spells CSVEEKANLEIETQYF. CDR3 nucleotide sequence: TGCAGCGTTGAAGAGAAAGCGAACTTAGAGATAGAGACCCAGTACTTC.

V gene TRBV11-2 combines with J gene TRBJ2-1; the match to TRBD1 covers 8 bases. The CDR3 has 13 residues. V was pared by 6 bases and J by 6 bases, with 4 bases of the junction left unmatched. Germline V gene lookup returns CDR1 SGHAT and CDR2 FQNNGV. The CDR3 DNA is TGTGCCAGCAGAAGGACAGGGCTCAATGAGCAGTTCTTC. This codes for CASRRTGLNEQFF. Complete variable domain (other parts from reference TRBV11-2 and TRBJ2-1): EAGVAQSPRYKIIEKRQSVAFWCNPISGHATLYWYQQILGQGPKLLIQFQNNGVVDDSQLPKDRFSAERLKGVDSTLKIQPAKLEDSAVYLCASRRTGLNEQFFGPGTRLTVL.

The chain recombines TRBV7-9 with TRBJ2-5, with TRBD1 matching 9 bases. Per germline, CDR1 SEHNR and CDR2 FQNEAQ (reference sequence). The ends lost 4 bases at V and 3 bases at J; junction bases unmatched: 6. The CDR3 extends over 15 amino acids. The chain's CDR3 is CASSSTGGLKETQYF. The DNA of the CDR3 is TGTGCCAGCAGCTCGACAGGGGGGCTCAAAGAGACCCAGTACTTC.

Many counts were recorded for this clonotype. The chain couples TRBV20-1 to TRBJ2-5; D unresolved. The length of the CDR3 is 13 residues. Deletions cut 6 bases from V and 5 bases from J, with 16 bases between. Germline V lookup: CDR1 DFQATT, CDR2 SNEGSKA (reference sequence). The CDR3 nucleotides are TGCAGTGCCTTGAATTCGGCCGGGGAGACCCAGTACTTC. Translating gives CSALNSAGETQYF.

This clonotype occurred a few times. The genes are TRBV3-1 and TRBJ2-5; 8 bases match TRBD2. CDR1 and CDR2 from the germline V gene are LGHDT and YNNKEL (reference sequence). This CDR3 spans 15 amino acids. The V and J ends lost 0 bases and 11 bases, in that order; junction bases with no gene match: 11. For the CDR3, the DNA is TGTGCCAGCAGCCAAGACGCAGTCGGCGGGAGGCTTCAGTACTTC. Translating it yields CASSQDAVGGRLQYF.